Here is one T cell receptor (beta chain) with its context. V lost 2 bases, J lost 0 bases, and 11 bases lay in between. This CDR3 region has 16 residues. Germline-derived CDR1 and CDR2 are MNHEY and SVGAGI. This sample stems from a study of cytomegalovirus exposure and HLA in healthy donors. Vbeta (60) and Jbeta (13) primers were used in the PCR. Profiling relied on immunoSEQ multiplex PCR, and the TCRdb table lists in-frame clones only, not all of them. The table records approximately 110,000 clones, 55% to 80% of them present only once. The rearrangement joins TRBV6-5 to TRBJ2-1; possibly TRBD2 for D (5 bases). Sequenced sample: PBMCs. This sequence was found in a woman under 40 in good health and CMV-seronegative. The CDR3 loop reads CASSYVVGSSYNEQFF. CDR3 in DNA: TGTGCCAGCAGTTACGTGGTAGGGAGCTCCTACAATGAGCAGTTCTTC.